This T cell receptor beta chain was sequenced for a study of low-dose radiotherapy and immunotherapy resistance in tumors (dated by TCRdb to between 2021 and 2024). In terms of the full investigation: In Cohort 1, each fraction delivered 0.5 Gy every 2 weeks, and the prescribed total PTV dose was 6.5 Gy. Intravenous cyclophosphamide at 200 mg/m2 was administered every two weeks, one day ahead of each radiation and immunotherapy administration. Patients were given nivolumab as a 240 mg flat dose every two weeks and ipilimumab at 1 mg/kg every six weeks, with both drugs delivered intravenously. Trial participants were not randomized into treatment groups. The translational analysis covered eight patients: three from the first dose cohort and the first five from the second dose cohort. In Cohort 2, 1 Gy per fraction was delivered every two weeks, for a total of 13 Gy over 26 weeks. Starting on cycle 1 day 1, patients took 300 mg of aspirin by mouth once daily for four cycles.

The sequencing machine was an Illumina HiSeq 2500. First-strand cDNA was synthesized with Superscript III and a set of TRAV- and TRBV-specific primers, covering both TCRalpha and TCRbeta chains. TCRs were amplified for 15 to 20 PCR cycles with Phusion, using a constant-region primer paired with the adapter attached to the V primers. The isolated mRNA was amplified using the MessageAmp II aRNA Amplification Kit, with in vitro transcription performed for approximately 16 hours at 37 degrees C. The Dynabeads mRNA DIRECT Purification Kit was used to isolate mRNA for TCR sequencing. Indexed Illumina adapters were added in a second Phusion PCR of approximately 25 cycles, after which AMPure XP beads were used to purify the products. Regarding the original processing steps: Custom Perl scripts were used to pool TCR sequences that encoded the same protein, to remove out-of-frame sequences, and to calculate the abundance of each clonotype. The analysis excluded TCR sequences that were supported by just one read. Repertoire metrics included Shannon entropy, Gini index, clonality, richness, and frequency of TCRs shared between repertoires. TCRdb reanalyzed the raw reads on its own, using fastp at Q25 for trimming and MiXCR for clone calling, and kept in-frame beta chains. Rows matching on CDR3 protein sequence are summarized as one entry with the most common DNA and genes. The V and J calls were determined by TCRdb, not by the authors. The sample table holds around 79,000 distinct CDR3 sequences, of which over 15% were seen once. In total, the top ten clones hold more than 4.5% of the sample.

V loses 4 bases, J loses 3 bases, and the germline ends lie 6 bases apart. CDR3 length: 12 amino acids, cysteine to phenylalanine. Solely the CDR3 DNA is kept, with 36 bases framed from the first base. From a lookup of the germline V gene (reference sequence), CDR1 and CDR2 are PRHDT and FYEKMQ. Concerning this clonotype itself: What this receptor recognizes is not known. Base qualities are not recorded, but no much larger clone differs from it by a single base.

In the paper's terms, the time point label means: before trial treatment. Donors were enrolled in RACIN, a single-arm phase I dose-escalation trial in which nivolumab, ipilimumab, aspirin, low-dose cyclophosphamide and low-dose radiotherapy were combined. Patients were eligible if they had advanced solid tumors that were TIL-negative. The sequence was obtained from a male donor with prostate cancer. The chain is encoded by TRBV13 joined to TRBJ1-1; the D gene remains uncertain. Sequenced material: PBMCs, taken before treatment. The nucleotide sequence is given as TGTGCCAGCAGCTCCCGGTACACTGAAGCTTTCTTT. It codes for CASSSRYTEAFF. Reference TRBV13 and TRBJ1-1 proteins supply the regions before and after the CDR3; the full variable domain is: AAGVIQSPRHLIKEKRETATLKCYPIPRHDTVYWYQQGPGQDPQFLISFYEKMQSDKGSIPDRFSAQQFSDYHSELNMSSLELGDSALYFCASSSRYTEAFFGQGTRLTVV.